Below, one TCR beta chain is given with its context. Treatment described: around 19 received Ad26.COV2.S at low or high dose, single or two shots; 5 received placebo; per-sample allocation not given. Sampling took place 63 days after the first vaccine or placebo injection. Measured with immunoSEQ multiplex PCR; TCRdb has only the in-frame clones, and not every one. The table has a few hundred thousand clones, around 87% seen once. Germline V CDR1 and CDR2: SNHLY, FYNNEI. The CDR3 covers 15 residues. V lost 6 bases, J lost 1 base, and 8 bases stayed unmatched. The data were taken from a study of Ad26.COV2.S vaccination and SARS-CoV-2 variants.

V and J are TRBV2 and TRBJ1-1; 7 nucleotides match TRBD1. This material consisted of peripheral blood, taken in a trial of Ad26.COV2.S vaccine versus placebo. The receptor's source is a person aged 18-60 years who received the Ad26.COV2.S COVID-19 vaccine or a placebo. CDR3 DNA sequence: TGTGCCAGCAGGAACCCCGGGACAGCGAACACTGAAGCTTTCTTT. Amino acid sequence: CASRNPGTANTEAFF.